This T cell receptor beta chain was observed in a study of cytomegalovirus exposure and HLA in healthy donors. As for this clone: Its antigen remains unidentified.

Healthy donors of bone marrow made up the group. There are 11 residues in the CDR3. Germline CDR1 is DFQATT and CDR2 is SNEGSKA (reference sequence). Trimming cost V 3 bases and J 2 bases, with 4 bases left between them. Whole-study results and caveats: Reported performance of the classifier showed diagnosis of cytomegalovirus status with high specificity and sensitivity.

The PCR ran on 60 Vbeta and 13 Jbeta primers. This table comes from immunoSEQ multiplex PCR, and its TCRdb copy is limited to in-frame clones, with some not included. The profile covers about 160,000 clones, with roughly 80% appearing a single time and 1.3% taken by the ten largest. Material for sequencing was PBMCs. The clonotype originates from a man aged 45 to 65 in good health and CMV-seropositive. The chain carries TRBV20-1 and TRBJ1-2, with unresolved D. Written as DNA, the CDR3 is TGCAGTGCTAGCAAAAACTATGGCTACACCTTC. Translated, it gives CSASKNYGYTF.